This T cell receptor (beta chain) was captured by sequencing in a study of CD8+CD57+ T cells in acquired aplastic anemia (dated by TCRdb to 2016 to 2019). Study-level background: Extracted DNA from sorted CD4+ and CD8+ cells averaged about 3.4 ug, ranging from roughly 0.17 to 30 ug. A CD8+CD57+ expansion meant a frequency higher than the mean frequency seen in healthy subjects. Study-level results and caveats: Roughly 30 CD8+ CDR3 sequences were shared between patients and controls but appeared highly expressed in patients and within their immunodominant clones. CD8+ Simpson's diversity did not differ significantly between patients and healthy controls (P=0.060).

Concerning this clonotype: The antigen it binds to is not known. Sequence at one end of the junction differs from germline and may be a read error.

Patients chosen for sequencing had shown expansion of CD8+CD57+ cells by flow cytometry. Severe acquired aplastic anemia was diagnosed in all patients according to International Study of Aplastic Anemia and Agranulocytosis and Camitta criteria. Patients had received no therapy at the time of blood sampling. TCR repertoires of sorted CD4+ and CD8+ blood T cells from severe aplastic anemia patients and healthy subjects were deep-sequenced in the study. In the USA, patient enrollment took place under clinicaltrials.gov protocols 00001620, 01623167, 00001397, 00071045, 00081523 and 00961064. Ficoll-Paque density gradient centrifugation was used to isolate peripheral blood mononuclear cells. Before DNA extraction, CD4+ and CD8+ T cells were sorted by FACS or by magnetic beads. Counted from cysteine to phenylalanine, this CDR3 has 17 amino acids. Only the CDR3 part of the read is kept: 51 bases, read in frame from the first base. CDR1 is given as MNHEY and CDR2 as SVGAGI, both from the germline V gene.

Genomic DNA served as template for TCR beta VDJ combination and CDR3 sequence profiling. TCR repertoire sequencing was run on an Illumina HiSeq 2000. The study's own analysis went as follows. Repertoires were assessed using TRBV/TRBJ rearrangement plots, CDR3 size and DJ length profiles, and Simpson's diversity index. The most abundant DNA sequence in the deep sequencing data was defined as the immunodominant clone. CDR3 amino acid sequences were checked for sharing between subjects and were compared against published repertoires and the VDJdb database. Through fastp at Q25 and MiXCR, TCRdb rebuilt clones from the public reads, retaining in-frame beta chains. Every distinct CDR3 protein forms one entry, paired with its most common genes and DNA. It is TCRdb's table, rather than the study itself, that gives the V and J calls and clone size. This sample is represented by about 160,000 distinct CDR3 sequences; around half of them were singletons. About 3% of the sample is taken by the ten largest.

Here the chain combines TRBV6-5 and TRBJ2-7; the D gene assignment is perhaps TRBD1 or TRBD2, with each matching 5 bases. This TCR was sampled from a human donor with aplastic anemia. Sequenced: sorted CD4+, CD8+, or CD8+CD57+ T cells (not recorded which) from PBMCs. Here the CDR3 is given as CASSYRLRAGSPYDQYF. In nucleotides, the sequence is TGTGCCAGCAGTTACAGGCTAAGGGCAGGGAGCCCCTACGATCAGTACTTT.